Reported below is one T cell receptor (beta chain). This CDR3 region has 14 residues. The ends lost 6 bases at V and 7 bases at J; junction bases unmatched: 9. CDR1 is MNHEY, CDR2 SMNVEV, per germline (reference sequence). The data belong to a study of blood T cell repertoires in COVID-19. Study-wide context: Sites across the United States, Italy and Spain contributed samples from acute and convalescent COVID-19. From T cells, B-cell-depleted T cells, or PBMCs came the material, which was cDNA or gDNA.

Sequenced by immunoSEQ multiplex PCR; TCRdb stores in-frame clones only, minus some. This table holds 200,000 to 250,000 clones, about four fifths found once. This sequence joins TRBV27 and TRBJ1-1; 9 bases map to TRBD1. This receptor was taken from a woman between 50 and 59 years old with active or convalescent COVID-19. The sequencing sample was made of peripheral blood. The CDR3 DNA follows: TGTGCCAGCAGGGAACAGGGGGCTTTCGGTGAAGCTTTCTTT. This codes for CASREQGAFGEAFF.